This TCR beta chain appears in the sequencing data of a study of beta chain features in type 1 diabetes. Overall study findings and caveats: TCRB CDR3s were moderately but significantly shorter in Type 1 diabetes patients in all four CD4+ subsets.

In regard to this clone: Antigen: not known.

About 110 mL of blood, on average, came from one heparinised draw per donor. Central memory, naive, regulatory and stem cell-like memory CD4+ cells were sorted by CD45RO/CCR7/CD25/CD127/CD95/CD27. Sorted populations all had greater than 95% purity. All of the isolated RNA was reverse transcribed, so expressed TCRB transcripts were sequenced. Average reads for naive, central memory and regulatory T cell samples were about 3.6 million. Assay used: immunoSEQ multiplex PCR; TCRdb lists only in-frame clones, some missing. The table has a few hundred thousand clones, around an eighth seen once. Germline trimming cut 3 bases from V and 4 bases from J; bases unmatched to any gene: 3. This CDR3 is 15 amino acids long. The germline gives CDR1 SEHNR, CDR2 FQNEAQ (reference sequence).

The specimen was naive CD4+ T cells from blood. V and J are TRBV7-9 and TRBJ1-5, with 10 bases that match TRBD1. This clonotype was sampled from a woman between 18 and 29 years old with type 1 diabetes. Here the CDR3 reads CASSFGTGANQPQHF. The CDR3 nucleotides read TGTGCCAGCAGCTTTGGGACAGGGGCGAATCAGCCCCAGCATTTT.